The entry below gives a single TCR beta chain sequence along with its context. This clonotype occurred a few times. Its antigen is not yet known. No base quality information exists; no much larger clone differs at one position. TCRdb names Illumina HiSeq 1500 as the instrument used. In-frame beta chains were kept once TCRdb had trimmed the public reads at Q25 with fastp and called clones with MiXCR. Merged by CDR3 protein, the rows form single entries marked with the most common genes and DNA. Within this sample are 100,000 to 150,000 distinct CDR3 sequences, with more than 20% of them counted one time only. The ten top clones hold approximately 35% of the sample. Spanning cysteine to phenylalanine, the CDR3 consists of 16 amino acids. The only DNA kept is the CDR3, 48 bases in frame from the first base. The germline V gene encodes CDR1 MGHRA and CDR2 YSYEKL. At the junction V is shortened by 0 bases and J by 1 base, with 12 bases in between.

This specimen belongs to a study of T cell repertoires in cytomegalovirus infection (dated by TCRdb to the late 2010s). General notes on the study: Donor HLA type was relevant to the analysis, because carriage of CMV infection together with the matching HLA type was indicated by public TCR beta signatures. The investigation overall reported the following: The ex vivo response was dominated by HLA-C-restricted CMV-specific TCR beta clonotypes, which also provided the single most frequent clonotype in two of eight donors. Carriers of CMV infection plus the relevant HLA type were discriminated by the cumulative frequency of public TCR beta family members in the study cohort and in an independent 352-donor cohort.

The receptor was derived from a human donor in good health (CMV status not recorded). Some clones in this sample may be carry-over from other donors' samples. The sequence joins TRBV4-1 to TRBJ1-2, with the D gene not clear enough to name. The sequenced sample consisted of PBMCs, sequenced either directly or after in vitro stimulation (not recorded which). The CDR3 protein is CASSQDQVRLNYGYTF. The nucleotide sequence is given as TGCGCCAGCAGCCAAGATCAGGTCAGACTTAACTATGGCTACACCTTC.